This T cell receptor (beta chain) was recovered during a study of cytomegalovirus exposure and HLA in healthy donors. In the PCR, 60 Vbeta and 13 Jbeta primers were used. Produced via immunoSEQ multiplex PCR; TCRdb's table is partial and in-frame only. This table holds 100,000 to 150,000 clones, about 80% found once. Sequencing used PBMCs. This clonotype was sampled from a young woman in good health and CMV-seronegative.

The CDR3 loop is CASTQQGANTGELFF. CDR3 in DNA: TGTGCCAGCACCCAACAGGGGGCGAACACCGGGGAGCTGTTTTTT. The chain couples TRBV2 to TRBJ2-2; 8 bases are a match to TRBD1. CDR1 and CDR2 from the germline V gene are SNHLY and FYNNEI. The CDR3 contains 15 residues. The V and J ends lost 7 bases and 0 bases, in that order; junction bases with no gene match: 4.